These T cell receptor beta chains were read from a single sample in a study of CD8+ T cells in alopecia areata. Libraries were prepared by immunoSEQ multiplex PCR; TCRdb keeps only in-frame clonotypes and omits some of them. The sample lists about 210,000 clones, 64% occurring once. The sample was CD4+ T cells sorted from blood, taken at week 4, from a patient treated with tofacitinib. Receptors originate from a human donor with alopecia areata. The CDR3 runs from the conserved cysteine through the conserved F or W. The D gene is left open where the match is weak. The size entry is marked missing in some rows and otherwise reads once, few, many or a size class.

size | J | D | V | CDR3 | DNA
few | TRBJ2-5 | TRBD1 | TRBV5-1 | CASSLGTGGRETQYF | TGCGCCAGCAGCTTAGGGACAGGGGGCCGCGAGACCCAGTACTTC
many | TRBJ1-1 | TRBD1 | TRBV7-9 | CASSPGTGDTEAFF | TGTGCCAGCAGCCCCGGGACAGGCGACACTGAAGCTTTCTTT
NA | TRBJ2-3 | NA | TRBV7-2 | CASSLVGSHTDTQYF | TGTGCCAGCAGCTTAGTGGGGTCTCACACAGATACGCAGTATTTT
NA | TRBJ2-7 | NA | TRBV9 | CASSPRHSAYEQYF | TGTGCCAGCAGCCCGCGACACTCGGCCTACGAGCAGTACTTC
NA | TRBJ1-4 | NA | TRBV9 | CASSVAQQSNEKLFF | TGTGCCAGCAGCGTAGCTCAACAGTCCAATGAAAAACTGTTTTTT
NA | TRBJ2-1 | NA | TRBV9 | CASSVGPIGNEQFF | TGTGCCAGCAGCGTAGGACCCATAGGAAATGAGCAGTTCTTC
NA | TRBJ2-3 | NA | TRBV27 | CASSLRVADTQYF | TGTGCCAGCAGTCTCAGGGTGGCAGATACGCAGTATTTT
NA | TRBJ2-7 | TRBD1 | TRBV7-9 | CASSLATGGRSYEQYF | TGTGCCAGCAGCTTAGCTACAGGGGGCCGCTCCTACGAGCAGTACTTC
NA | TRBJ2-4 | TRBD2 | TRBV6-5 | CATRPSGGADIQYF | TGTGCCACTCGGCCTAGCGGGGGGGCTGACATTCAGTACTTC
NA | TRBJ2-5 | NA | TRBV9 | CASSSRNQETQYF | TGTGCCAGCAGCTCACGCAACCAAGAGACCCAGTACTTC
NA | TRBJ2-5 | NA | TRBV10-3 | CAISESNGLETQYF | TGTGCCATCAGTGAGTCGAACGGGTTGGAGACCCAGTACTTC
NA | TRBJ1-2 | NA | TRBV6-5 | CASRPMTASYGYTF | TGTGCCAGCAGACCGATGACAGCCTCATATGGCTACACCTTC
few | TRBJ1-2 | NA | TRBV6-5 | CASSYAGGYGYTF | TGTGCCAGCAGTTACGCCGGAGGGTATGGCTACACCTTC
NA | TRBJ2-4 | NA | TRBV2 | CASSSKNIQYF | TGTGCCAGCAGTTCCAAAAACATTCAGTACTTC
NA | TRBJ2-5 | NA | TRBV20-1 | CASLHGETQYF | TGCGCATCCCTTCACGGGGAGACCCAGTACTTC
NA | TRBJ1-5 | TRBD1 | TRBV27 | CASSPRPGQGNQPQHF | TGTGCCAGCAGTCCTAGACCGGGACAGGGGAATCAGCCCCAGCATTTT
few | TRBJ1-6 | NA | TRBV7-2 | CASSLDSSPLHF | TGTGCCAGCAGTTTAGACAGTTCACCCCTCCACTTT
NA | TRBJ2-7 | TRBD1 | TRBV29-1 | CSVRDRAYEQYF | TGCAGCGTCCGGGACAGAGCCTACGAGCAGTACTTC
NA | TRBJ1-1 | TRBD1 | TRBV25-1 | CASSPQGRSTEAFF | TGTGCCAGCAGTCCACAGGGGCGGAGCACTGAAGCTTTCTTT
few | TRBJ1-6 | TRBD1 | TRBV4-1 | CASSRSGTGESPLHF | TGCGCCAGCAGCCGGTCCGGGACAGGGGAATCACCCCTCCACTTT
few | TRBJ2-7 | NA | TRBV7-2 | CASSSQMVYYEQYF | TGTGCCAGCAGCTCGCAGATGGTCTACTACGAGCAGTACTTC
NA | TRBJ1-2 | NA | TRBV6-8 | CASPDTRIIRTENYGYTF | TGTGCCAGTCCTGACACGCGAATAATAAGGACGGAGAACTATGGCTACACCTTC
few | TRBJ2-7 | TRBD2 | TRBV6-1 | CASSGRTSGGRPYEQYF | TGTGCCAGCAGTGGGCGGACTAGCGGGGGGAGGCCTTACGAGCAGTACTTC
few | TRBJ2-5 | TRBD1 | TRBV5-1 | CASSRGTGQETQYF | TGCGCCAGCAGCAGGGGGACAGGGCAAGAGACCCAGTACTTC
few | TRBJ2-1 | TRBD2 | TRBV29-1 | CSVSIAGGYNEQFF | TGCAGCGTATCAATAGCGGGGGGTTACAATGAGCAGTTCTTC
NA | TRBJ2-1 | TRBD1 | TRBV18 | CASSGTGGSDEQFF | TGTGCCAGCTCCGGGACAGGGGGCTCGGATGAGCAGTTCTTC
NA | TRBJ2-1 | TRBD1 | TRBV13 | CASSTRTGRVF | TGTGCCAGCAGCACCCGGACAGGGCGGGTCTTC
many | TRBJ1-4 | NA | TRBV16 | CASSQGGREKLFF | TGTGCCAGCAGCCAAGGTGGCCGTGAAAAACTGTTTTTT
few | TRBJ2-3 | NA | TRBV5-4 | CASSSPADVDTQYF | TGTGCCAGCAGCTCTCCCGCCGACGTAGATACGCAGTATTTT
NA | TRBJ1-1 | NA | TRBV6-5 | CASSTFKGHTEAFF | TGTGCCAGCAGCACGTTTAAGGGGCACACTGAAGCTTTCTTT
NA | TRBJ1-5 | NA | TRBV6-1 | CASSEGNTFSNQPQHF | TGTGCCAGCAGTGAAGGCAACACTTTTAGCAATCAGCCCCAGCATTTT
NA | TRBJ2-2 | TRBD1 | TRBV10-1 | CASSVRTGGTGELFF | TGCGCCAGCAGTGTCAGGACAGGGGGAACCGGGGAGCTGTTTTTT
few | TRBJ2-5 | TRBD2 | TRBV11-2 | CASSFTSGGAETQYF | TGTGCCAGCAGCTTTACTAGCGGGGGGGCCGAGACCCAGTACTTC
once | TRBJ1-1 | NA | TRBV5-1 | CASSVWGQGSTEAFF | TGCGCCAGCAGTGTTTGGGGGCAGGGAAGCACTGAAGCTTTCTTT
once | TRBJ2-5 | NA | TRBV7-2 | CASSLDVGTQYF | TGTGCCAGCAGCTTAGATGTAGGGACCCAGTACTTC
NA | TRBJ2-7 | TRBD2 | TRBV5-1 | CASSLVGTSGSYEQYF | TGCGCCAGCAGCTTGGTAGGGACTAGCGGGTCCTACGAGCAGTACTTC
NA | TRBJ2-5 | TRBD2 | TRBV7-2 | CASSLDAGRVQETQYF | TGTGCCAGCAGCTTAGACGCAGGGAGGGTACAAGAGACCCAGTACTTC
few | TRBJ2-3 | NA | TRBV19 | CASKTDPLDTQYF | TGTGCCAGTAAAACGGACCCTCTGGATACGCAGTATTTT
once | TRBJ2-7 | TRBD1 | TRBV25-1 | CASSGDRVKQYF | TGTGCCAGCAGTGGTGACAGGGTAAAGCAGTACTTC
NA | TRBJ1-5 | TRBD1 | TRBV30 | CAWGDRAARQPQHF | TGTGCCTGGGGGGACAGGGCGGCTCGTCAGCCCCAGCATTTT
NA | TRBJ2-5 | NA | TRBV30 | CAWSRQGETQYF | TGTGCCTGGAGTAGACAAGGAGAGACCCAGTACTTC
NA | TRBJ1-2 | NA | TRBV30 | CAWSVQRNLNGYTF | TGTGCCTGGAGTGTACAGCGGAACTTGAATGGCTACACCTTC
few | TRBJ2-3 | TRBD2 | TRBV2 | CASKTTSGGDTQYF | TGTGCCAGCAAAACGACTAGCGGGGGAGATACGCAGTATTTT
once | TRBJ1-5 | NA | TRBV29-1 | CSVTTASNQPQHF | TGCAGCGTAACGACAGCTAGCAATCAGCCCCAGCATTTT
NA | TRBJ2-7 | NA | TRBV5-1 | CASSPRLVEDSEQYF | TGCGCCAGCAGCCCGCGACTGGTAGAAGACTCCGAGCAGTACTTC
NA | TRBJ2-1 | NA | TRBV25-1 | CASSEGTYNEQFF | TGTGCCAGCAGTGAAGGTACCTACAATGAGCAGTTCTTC